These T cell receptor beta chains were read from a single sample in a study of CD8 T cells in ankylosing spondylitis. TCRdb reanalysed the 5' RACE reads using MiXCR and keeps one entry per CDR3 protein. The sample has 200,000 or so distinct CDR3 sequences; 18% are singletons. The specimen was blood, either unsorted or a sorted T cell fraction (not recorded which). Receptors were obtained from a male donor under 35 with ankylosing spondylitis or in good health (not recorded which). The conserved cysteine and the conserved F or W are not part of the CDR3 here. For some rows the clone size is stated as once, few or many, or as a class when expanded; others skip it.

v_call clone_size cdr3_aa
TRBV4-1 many ASSQDESGGGLLGYT
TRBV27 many ASSFLTSGSWNEQF
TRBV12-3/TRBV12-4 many ASTPRPDTQY
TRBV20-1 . SARDGYGYT
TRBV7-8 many ASRPRRGVMNTEAF
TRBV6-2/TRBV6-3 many ASSIWTGAYEQY
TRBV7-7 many ASSAGDTQY
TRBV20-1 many SARPRGHVSEQY
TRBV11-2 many ASSPLDRGLHGYT
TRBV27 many ASSLSGINGYT
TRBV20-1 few SARDAATRTYNEQF
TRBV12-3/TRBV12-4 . ASIDGLAGVREQF
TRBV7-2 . ASSLVRGGRGVEQY
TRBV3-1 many ASSAPQGLNSPLH
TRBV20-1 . SAWDHDNEQF